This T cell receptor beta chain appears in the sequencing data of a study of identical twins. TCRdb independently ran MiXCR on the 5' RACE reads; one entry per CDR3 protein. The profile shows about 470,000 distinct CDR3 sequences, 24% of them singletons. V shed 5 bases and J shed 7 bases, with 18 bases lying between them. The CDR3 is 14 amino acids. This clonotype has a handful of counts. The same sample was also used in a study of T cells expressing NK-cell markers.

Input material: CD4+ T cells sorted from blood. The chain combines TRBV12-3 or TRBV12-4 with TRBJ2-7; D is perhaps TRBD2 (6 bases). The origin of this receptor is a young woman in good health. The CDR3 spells CASSPGLRSGEQYF. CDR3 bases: TGTGCCAGCAGTCCGGGACTCCGGTCGGGGGAGCAGTACTTC.